The rows below give T cell receptor beta chains drawn from one sample of a study of T cell responses to AZD1222 COVID-19 vaccine. This table comes from immunoSEQ multiplex PCR, and its TCRdb copy is limited to in-frame clones, with some not included. The sample spans about 140,000 clones; the ten largest clones claim approximately 2%. Material for sequencing was peripheral blood. These receptors were taken from an adult in good health. Each CDR3 is given with its conserved first and last residue. The order of the fields is V gene, J gene, CDR3 protein.

TRBV29-1	TRBJ1-1	CSVRQGGTEAFF
TRBV11-2	TRBJ2-1	CASSLAISGGHNEQFF
TRBV5-4	TRBJ1-3	CASSLVGGAGSGNTIYF
TRBV28	TRBJ1-2	CASSFLLEWGYTF
TRBV3-1/TRBV3-2	TRBJ1-2	CASSQVLRTANVNYGYTF
TRBV5-3	TRBJ1-1	CAFEAGLEYTEAFF
TRBV6-2/TRBV6-3	TRBJ1-1	CASSYVQGQKTEAFF
TRBV2	TRBJ1-1	CASSDKGQGITEAFF
TRBV7-2	TRBJ2-5	CASSTNRAQETQYF
TRBV12-5	TRBJ2-1	CASGPRLGPYNEQFF
TRBV15	TRBJ1-5	CATSRGERALSAQHF
TRBV11-2	TRBJ2-1	CASSLDRTALYNEQFF
TRBV12-3/TRBV12-4	TRBJ1-5	CASSRGWESPQHF
TRBV20-1	TRBJ1-5	CSARATQPQHF
TRBV27	TRBJ1-1	CASSYQGSTEAFF
TRBV5-8	TRBJ1-3	CASSLAAGSGNTIYF
TRBV6-1	TRBJ2-7	CASSEARGYYEQYF
TRBV5-1	TRBJ1-2	CASSLAGTPNYGYTF
TRBV7-2	TRBJ1-6	CASTPQGTYNSPLHF
TRBV5-4	TRBJ2-7	CASSTQGDLEQYF
TRBV30	TRBJ1-6	CAWSIQGGIYSPLHF
TRBV7-9	TRBJ2-1	CASSLAPTRNEQFF
TRBV4-1	TRBJ1-2	CASSQVKGDDGYTF
TRBV6-5	TRBJ2-1	CASSPLAGDYNEQFF
TRBV2	TRBJ1-2	CASSRGGDGYTF
TRBV5-1	TRBJ1-1	CASSSGTGEAFF
TRBV6-1	TRBJ2-2	CASSDWGGLTNTGELFF
TRBV7-6	TRBJ2-5	CASSLLSGRPQETQYF
TRBV15	TRBJ2-5	CATTTGTTDVETQYF
TRBV4-3	TRBJ1-5	CASSQDQGGQPQHF
TRBV7-2	TRBJ1-3	CASSLGGGFSGNTIYF
TRBV7-8	TRBJ1-1	CASSLRTENTEAFF
TRBV19	TRBJ2-7	CASSPGTGGWYEQYF
TRBV7-8	TRBJ1-5	CASSSPASPQHF
TRBV19	TRBJ2-2	CASSTKGGPGWGELFF
TRBV9	TRBJ1-2	CASSGGVQAIYGYTF
TRBV27	TRBJ2-5	CASSTIWVPQETQYF
TRBV15	TRBJ1-6	CATSRDPGQGGLPLHF
TRBV12-3/TRBV12-4	TRBJ2-7	CASSLAGYEQYF
TRBV5-1	TRBJ1-2	CASSFGQAPSRDGYTF